The 24 T cell receptor beta chains presented below share a single source sample, sequenced in a study of T cells and Merkel cell carcinoma outcomes. Libraries were prepared by immunoSEQ multiplex PCR; TCRdb keeps only in-frame clonotypes and omits some of them. The sample includes 12,000 to 15,000 clones, more than 90% seen only once; the top ten take more than 1.5%. The sample comprised tumor tissue from Merkel cell carcinoma. Receptors were obtained from a human donor with Merkel cell carcinoma.

V is TRBV18 and J is TRBJ2-3; 9 nucleotides agree with TRBD1. The germline gives CDR1 KGHSH, CDR2 LQKENI. V shed 3 bases, J shed 6 bases, and the junction held 10 bases outside the gene matches. The CDR3 covers 16 residues. The CDR3 DNA sequence: TGTGCCAGCTCACCGGGGACAGGGCTTACAGGGGATACGCAGTATTTT. It translates to CASSPGTGLTGDTQYF.

With respect to this clone: Other DNA sequences from this sample encode an identical CDR3 as well. Here the CDR3 DNA reads TGTGCCAGCAGCTTCAATGAGCAGTTCTTC. It encodes CASSFNEQFF. The chain links TRBV2 to TRBJ2-1; unclear D gene. CDR1 SNHLY and CDR2 FYNNEI come from the germline V gene. This CDR3 is built from 10 residues. The V and J ends lost 6 bases and 6 bases respectively, with 3 bases between them.

The rearrangement uses TRBV5-1 and TRBJ1-1, with unresolved D. The V and J ends lost 3 bases and 3 bases respectively, with 21 bases between them. CDR1 and CDR2 from the germline V gene are SGHRS and YFSETQ. The CDR3 runs to 17 residues. DNA of the CDR3: TGCGCCAGCAGCTCCTCAAAAGGGTTTGAGCGACACACTGAAGCTTTCTTT. Translation: CASSSSKGFERHTEAFF.

CDR3 sequence: CASSSGTANEKLFF. CDR3 coding DNA: TGTGCCAGCTCATCCGGGACAGCGAATGAAAAACTGTTTTTT. The chain is built from TRBV18 and TRBJ1-4; 7 nucleotides match TRBD1. CDR3 length equals 14 residues. The J segment lost 5 bases and the V segment lost 5 bases, leaving 5 bases of the junction unmatched. Germline CDR1 reads KGHSH; CDR2 reads LQKENI.

The chain uses TRBV5-1 and TRBJ2-7; 8 bases align to TRBD1. In germline, CDR1 is SGHRS, CDR2 YFSETQ. The CDR3 loop spans 15 amino acids. V was clipped by 0 bases and J by 2 bases; unmatched bases: 4. CDR3 sequence (DNA): TGCGCCAGCAGCTTGGCCGGGACAGGAGCCTACGAGCAGTACTTC. This sequence encodes CASSLAGTGAYEQYF. The variable domain in full, completed from reference TRBV5-1 and TRBJ2-7, reads KAGVTQTPRYLIKTRGQQVTLSCSPISGHRSVSWYQQTPGQGLQFLFEYFSETQRNKGNFPGRFSGRQFSNSRSEMNVSTLELGDSALYLCASSLAGTGAYEQYFGPGTRLTVT.

The J gene is TRBJ1-2, the V gene TRBV28; 10 nucleotides match TRBD1. CDR3 length: 14 amino acids. From germline, CDR1 is MDHEN and CDR2 SYDVKM. V gave up 4 bases and J gave up 5 bases; unmatched junction bases: 4. The CDR3 here is CASSSGDRGYGYTF. The CDR3 nucleotides read TGTGCCAGCAGTTCAGGGGACAGGGGATATGGCTACACCTTC.

The gene calls are TRBV28 and TRBJ2-7; D gene unclear. Germline loops: CDR1 MDHEN, CDR2 SYDVKM. The CDR3 is 11 amino acids. V lost 5 bases and J lost 3, with 5 bases in between. As DNA, the CDR3 is TGTGCCAGCAGTGGGAACTACGAGCAGTACTTC. This encodes CASSGNYEQYF.

This chain joins TRBV6-5 and TRBJ2-1; 7 bases agree with TRBD2. The CDR3 spans 14 residues. After removal of 4 bases from V and 4 bases from J, the junction contained 4 bases not matched to a gene. Germline V gene data show CDR1 as MNHEY and CDR2 as SVGAGI. This CDR3 is CASSSLASYNEQFF. DNA of the CDR3: TGTGCCAGCAGTTCACTAGCGTCTTACAATGAGCAGTTCTTC.

The V and J genes are TRBV7-3 and TRBJ2-5; TRBD1 is a possible D gene (6 bases). The V end was cut by 5 bases, the J end by 5 bases, with 15 bases between. The CDR3 extends over 14 amino acids. CDR1 and CDR2 (germline): SGHTA, FQGTGA. The CDR3, as DNA: TGTGCCAGCAGCACACAGGGAAGTTCGGAGACCCAGTACTTC. Amino acid sequence: CASSTQGSSETQYF.

The chain uses TRBV4-2 and TRBJ1-6; D gene uncertain. CDR1 and CDR2 (germline): LGHNA, YNFKEQ. Trimming removed 0 bases at V and 6 bases at J, with 9 bases between. There are 15 residues in the CDR3. CDR3 bases: TGTGCCAGCAGCCAAGATTCACCCCTTAATTCACCCCTCCACTTT. It encodes CASSQDSPLNSPLHF.

Written as DNA, the CDR3 is TGTGCCAGCAGTTACTCGCACGGCTCTGGAAACACCATATATTTT. Translated: CASSYSHGSGNTIYF. This sequence joins TRBV6-5 and TRBJ1-3, with no clear D. Trimming stripped 0 bases from V and 0 bases from J, with 6 bases between. Germline CDR1 reads MNHEY; CDR2 reads SVGAGI. CDR3 length: 15 amino acids.

The rearrangement links TRBV14 to TRBJ2-7; 9 nucleotides align to TRBD1. Germline lookup yields CDR1 SGHDN and CDR2 FVKESK. V lost 4 bases and J lost 7; bases outside the gene matches: 11. This CDR3 contains 15 residues. CDR3: CASSPFMRDREEQYF. In nucleotides, the CDR3 is TGTGCCAGCAGCCCGTTCATGCGGGACAGGGAGGAGCAGTACTTC.

In this sample, this clone turned up a few times. The chain uses TRBV28 and TRBJ2-1; the D gene is possibly TRBD1 (5 bases). In germline, CDR1 is MDHEN, CDR2 SYDVKM. V dropped 7 bases and J dropped 6 bases, with 7 bases sitting between them. The CDR3 runs 11 residues. The CDR3 here is CASTRANEQFF. Written as DNA, the CDR3 is TGTGCCAGCACCAGGGCCAATGAGCAGTTCTTC.

This chain uses TRBV12-5 with TRBJ2-2; perhaps TRBD1 as D (5 bases). Germline V CDR1 and CDR2: LGHNT, FRNRAP. There are 16 residues in the CDR3. V lost 0 bases to trimming and J lost 6 bases, with 14 bases between them. CDR3 loop: CASGLVRRGAAGELFF. Written as DNA, the CDR3 is TGTGCTAGTGGTTTGGTACGAAGGGGTGCCGCCGGGGAGCTGTTTTTT.

The genes are TRBV5-6 and TRBJ1-4; a possible D gene is TRBD1 (6 bases). Germline V lookup: CDR1 SGHDT, CDR2 YYEEEE. CDR3 size: 15 residues. V lost 5 bases and J 8 bases, leaving 19 bases between the germline ends. This CDR3 reads CASSLSGGAGEKLFF. DNA of the CDR3: TGTGCCAGCAGTTTATCGGGGGGGGCTGGGGAAAAACTGTTTTTT. Using reference TRBV5-6 and TRBJ1-4 for the parts outside the CDR3, the full variable domain is DAGVTQSPTHLIKTRGQQVTLRCSPKSGHDTVSWYQQALGQGPQFIFQYYEEEERQRGNFPDRFSGHQFPNYSSELNVNALLLGDSALYLCASSLSGGAGEKLFFGSGTQLSVL.

This chain links TRBV7-9 with TRBJ2-7; D is unresolved. The CDR3 loop spans 11 amino acids. V lost 2 bases, J lost 3 bases, and 2 bases lay in between. Looked up from germline, CDR1 is SEHNR and CDR2 is FQNEAQ (reference sequence). CDR3 nucleotide sequence: TGTGCCAGCAGCTTATTCTACGAGCAGTACTTC. It yields the protein CASSLFYEQYF.

This chain joins TRBV4-2 and TRBJ2-7, with TRBD2 as a possible D gene (6 bases). V was shortened by 3 bases and J by 7 bases, with 13 bases between the two germline ends. Germline values: CDR1 LGHNA, CDR2 YNFKEQ. The CDR3 consists of 13 residues. CDR3 loop: CASSQGPGTEQYF. The CDR3 DNA is TGTGCCAGCAGCCAGGGGCCTGGGACTGAGCAGTACTTC.

V is TRBV5-1 and J is TRBJ2-5; D is uncertain. V lost 0 bases and J lost 5, with 11 bases in between. The CDR3 contains 14 residues. Germline loops: CDR1 SGHRS, CDR2 YFSETQ. In DNA, the CDR3 is TGCGCCAGCAGCTTGGCCGCCCCGGAGGAGACCCAGTACTTC. It yields the protein CASSLAAPEETQYF.

The chain employs TRBV2 and TRBJ1-1; D gene uncertain. Trimming took off 2 bases at V and 0 bases at J, with 4 bases between the two ends. Germline-derived CDR1 and CDR2 are SNHLY and FYNNEI. The CDR3 is 13 amino acids. CDR3 in amino acids: CASSEFMNTEAFF. The CDR3 nucleotides are TGTGCCAGCAGTGAATTTATGAACACTGAAGCTTTCTTT.

The chain carries TRBV4-2 and TRBJ1-1; D is unclear. This CDR3 has 14 residues. Germline V gene sequence: CDR1 LGHNA, CDR2 YNFKEQ. The V end was cut by 4 bases, the J end by 11 bases, with 20 bases between. CDR3 region: CASSPAVEGTGAFF. In DNA, the CDR3 is TGTGCCAGCAGCCCCGCGGTCGAGGGTACGGGGGCTTTCTTT.

The rearrangement joins TRBV2 to TRBJ2-5; D is unresolved. V was trimmed by 3 bases and J by 0 bases, leaving 8 bases between them. The CDR3 is 14 residues long. Germline V gene data show CDR1 as SNHLY and CDR2 as FYNNEI. The DNA of the CDR3 is TGTGCCAGCAGTGATCAACAGAACCAAGAGACCCAGTACTTC. Translating gives CASSDQQNQETQYF.

The rearrangement uses TRBV7-8 and TRBJ2-7; TRBD1 might be the D (6 bases). CDR1 is SGHVS and CDR2 is FQNEAQ in the germline V gene. Trimming removed 5 bases at V and 6 bases at J, with 11 bases between. The CDR3 spans 12 residues. In nucleotides, the CDR3 is TGTGCCAGCAGCCCAGACAGGAGCGAGCAGTACTTC. It yields the protein CASSPDRSEQYF.

The V gene is TRBV19, the J gene TRBJ1-5; 7 nucleotides line up with TRBD1. Trimming at V came to 9 bases and at J to 0 bases, leaving 14 bases not matched to a gene. The CDR3 length is 17 residues. Germline CDR1 is LNHDA and CDR2 is SQIVND (reference sequence). The CDR3 loop reads CASQGGPGQLSNQPQHF. In DNA, the CDR3 is TGTGCCAGCCAGGGGGGACCGGGACAACTTAGCAATCAGCCCCAGCATTTT.

This chain links TRBV7-9 with TRBJ1-1, with D possibly being TRBD1 (5 bases). The V end lost 3 bases, the J end lost 6 bases, and 8 bases lay between the germline ends. CDR1 and CDR2 (germline): SEHNR, FQNEAQ (reference sequence). This CDR3 has 12 residues. CDR3 DNA sequence: TGTGCCAGCAGCTTCGGGACCTCTGAAGCTTTCTTT. Its translation is CASSFGTSEAFF.